This note documents a single T cell receptor beta chain sequence. Its target is not known. The entry originates in a study of blood T cells in healthy people across ages. This CDR3 comprises 14 residues. V lost 5 bases to trimming and J lost 1 base; unmatched junction nucleotides: 3. Healthy Caucasian individuals from Russia aged about 6 to 100 were enrolled as donors. Combining a sample-barcoded 5' primer with a J-beta primer mix, a second PCR ran for roughly 7 to 11 cycles. TCRdb re-called the 5' RACE reads with MiXCR, one entry per CDR3 protein. The sample holds more than 1.4 million distinct CDR3 sequences, approximately 42% seen once. Overall study results and limits: In older individuals, TCR beta diversity per million T cells was lower, falling roughly linearly with age. The study lacked donor CMV status, which possibly confounded expanded clonotype changes.

Material for sequencing was blood. This chain uses TRBV12-3 or TRBV12-4 with TRBJ1-1, with 8 bases lining up with TRBD1. The receptor was derived from a woman aged 18-35 years in good health. CDR3 sequence reads: CASSPTGANTEAFF. The CDR3 nucleotides are TGTGCCAGCAGTCCGACAGGGGCGAACACTGAAGCTTTCTTT.